These 5 T cell receptor beta chains originate from one sample sequenced in a study of shared clonotypes between healthy human individuals. Profiled with immunoSEQ multiplex PCR; TCRdb holds only in-frame clones, not every one. The repertoire holds over a million clones, 70% to 80% seen once, with roughly 0.62% in the top ten. Sequenced material: memory CD4+ T cells from PBMCs. Subset given: CD45RA-negative fraction. The source is a man aged 18 to 30 in good health. Some clones in this sample may be carry-over from other donors' samples.

This clone appeared once. The chain uses TRBV30 and TRBJ1-6; D is uncertain. This CDR3 is 13 amino acids long. V dropped 2 bases and J dropped 9 bases, with 11 bases sitting between them. Per the germline V gene, CDR1 is GTSNPN and CDR2 is SVGIG (reference sequence). This CDR3 reads CAWSPSAISPLHF. CDR3 DNA: TGTGCCTGGAGTCCTTCGGCGATTTCACCCCTCCACTTT.

V gene TRBV5-6 combines with J gene TRBJ2-1, with D maybe TRBD2 (5 bases). CDR3 size: 16 residues. Trimming took 1 base from V and 0 from J, leaving 11 bases between them. Per germline, CDR1 SGHDT and CDR2 YYEEEE. The CDR3 DNA sequence: TGTGCCAGCAGCTTGCGTGGCGGACTCTCCTACAATGAGCAGTTCTTC. Translation gives CASSLRGGLSYNEQFF.

This chain links TRBV27 with TRBJ1-1; no reliable D call. Germline assignment: CDR1 MNHEY and CDR2 SMNVEV (reference sequence). V lost 5 bases and J lost 0, with 7 bases in between. CDR3 length equals 13 residues. CDR3 in amino acids: CASSPRMNTEAFF. CDR3 sequence (DNA): TGTGCCAGCAGTCCCCGTATGAACACTGAAGCTTTCTTT.

The CDR3 protein is CASSHQRTASGYNEQFF. The CDR3 nucleotides are TGTGCCAGCAGCCACCAAAGAACGGCTAGCGGCTACAATGAGCAGTTCTTC. The rearrangement links TRBV14 to TRBJ2-1, with 7 bases matching TRBD2. The germline gives CDR1 SGHDN, CDR2 FVKESK. The CDR3 loop spans 17 amino acids. V shed 3 bases and J 3 bases; nucleotides not matched to a gene: 11.

The V gene is TRBV7-3, the J gene TRBJ2-5; TRBD2 matches at 9 bases. Trimming removed 6 bases from V and 5 bases from J; junction bases left unmatched: 13. From germline, CDR1 is SGHTA and CDR2 FQGTGA. CDR3 length: 16 amino acids. The CDR3 loop is CASSLLAGGPEETQYF. DNA for the CDR3: TGTGCCAGCAGTTTGCTGGCGGGAGGGCCGGAGGAGACCCAGTACTTC.